The source of this T cell receptor beta chain is a study of low-dose radiotherapy and immunotherapy resistance in tumors. The overall study: The regimen for patients comprised intravenous nivolumab 240 mg every two weeks plus intravenous ipilimumab 1 mg/kg every six weeks.

This clonotype appeared many times. Alpha- and beta-chain coverage of first-strand cDNA came from TRAV- and TRBV-specific primers. TCRs were put through approximately 21 PCR cycles of amplification with Phusion. A constant-region primer and the V-primer adapter served as the primer pair. Via MiXCR, TCRdb re-called the reads, giving one row per CDR3 protein. In the table there are just over 90,000 distinct CDR3 sequences, roughly 20% of which are singletons. Trimming shortened V by 6 bases and J by 0 bases, and 8 bases separated the two germline ends. The CDR3 totals 14 residues. Germline V gene lookup returns CDR1 SGHAT and CDR2 FQNNGV. The time point is: after trial treatment. Treatment given: LDRT plus nivolumab, ipilimumab, low-dose cyclophosphamide and aspirin (RACIN trial). Donors were given nivolumab, ipilimumab, aspirin, low-dose cyclophosphamide and low-dose radiotherapy.

The receptor was derived from a female donor with ovarian cancer. Source: PBMCs, taken after low-dose radiotherapy plus immunotherapy. The chain employs TRBV11-2 and TRBJ2-2; D not resolved. The DNA of the CDR3 is TGTGCCAGCAGATCTAAGGCGAACACCGGGGAGCTGTTTTTT. This encodes CASRSKANTGELFF. The entire variable domain, with the rest obtained from reference TRBV11-2 and TRBJ2-2, is as follows: EAGVAQSPRYKIIEKRQSVAFWCNPISGHATLYWYQQILGQGPKLLIQFQNNGVVDDSQLPKDRFSAERLKGVDSTLKIQPAKLEDSAVYLCASRSKANTGELFFGEGSRLTVL.